This T cell receptor beta chain was retrieved from a study of blood T cells in healthy people across ages. As for this clonotype: As yet, its antigen is unknown.

With a J-beta primer mix and a sample-barcoded 5' primer, a second PCR ran 7 to 11 cycles. TCRdb redid the calling of the 5' RACE reads with MiXCR, one entry per CDR3 protein. The sample gives about 780,000 distinct CDR3 sequences, about 45% of which show up once; 15% to 20% is in the top ten. General study points: Per million T cells, TCR beta diversity dropped about linearly as age rose. When one million T cells were used, diversity estimates were thought to be underestimates. As naive T cell percentage varied, TCR beta diversity correlated strongly with it.

This TCR derives from a man aged 80 or over in good health. Material for sequencing was blood.

The CDR3 DNA reads as TGTGCCAGCAGTTTAGGGGGCTCGAATGAGCAGTACTTC. Protein product: CASSLGGSNEQYF. The chain is built from TRBV28 and TRBJ2-7, with TRBD1 as a possible D gene (6 bases). The germline CDR1 and CDR2 sequences are MDHEN and SYDVKM. The CDR3 runs 13 residues. The V gene lost 2 bases and the J gene lost 7 bases, with 12 bases spanning the gap.